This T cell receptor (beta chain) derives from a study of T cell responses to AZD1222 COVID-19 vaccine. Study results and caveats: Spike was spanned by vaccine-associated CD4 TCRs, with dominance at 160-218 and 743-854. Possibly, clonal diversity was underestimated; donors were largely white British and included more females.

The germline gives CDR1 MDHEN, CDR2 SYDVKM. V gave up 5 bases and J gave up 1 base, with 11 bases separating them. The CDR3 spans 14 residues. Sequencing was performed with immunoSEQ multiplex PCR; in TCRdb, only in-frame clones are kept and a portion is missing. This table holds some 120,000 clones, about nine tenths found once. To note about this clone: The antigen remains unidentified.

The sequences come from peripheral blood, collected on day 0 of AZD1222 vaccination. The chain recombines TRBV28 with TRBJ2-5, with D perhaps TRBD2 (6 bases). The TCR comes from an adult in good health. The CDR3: CASSVGSAQETQYF. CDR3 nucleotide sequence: TGTGCCAGCAGTGTCGGGAGCGCCCAAGAGACCCAGTACTTC.